This record covers a single TCR beta chain. The sample comes from a study of control samples from healthy donors and cancer patients. The assay was immunoSEQ multiplex PCR, and TCRdb's table has in-frame clones only and misses some. This table has around 110,000 clones, approximately 92% appearing once. Sequencing was carried out using PBMCs. This TCR was recovered from a woman in her forties or fifties with colorectal cancer.

CDR3 amino acids: CASSNSGGAIETQYF. CDR3 nucleotide sequence: TGCGCCAGCAGTAACAGCGGGGGGGCCATAGAGACCCAGTACTTC. The J gene is TRBJ2-5, the V gene TRBV5-1, with TRBD2 matching over 10 bases. The CDR3 extends over 15 amino acids. The germline V gene encodes CDR1 SGHRS and CDR2 YFSETQ. Unmatched junction bases numbered 8, after V lost 5 bases and J lost 4 bases.